The rows below give T cell receptor beta chains drawn from one sample of a study of T cells in Graves' hyperthyroidism and ophthalmopathy. In TCRdb, the multiplex PCR reads were re-called with MiXCR into one record per CDR3 protein. The sample lists 600,000 or so distinct CDR3 sequences, about 17% occurring once. The sequencing sample was made of blood. These receptors were obtained from a woman younger than 45 with Graves' hyperthyroidism. Each CDR3 is given with its conserved first and last residue. Fields, in order: CDR3 length, D gene, J gene, V gene, CDR3 protein. A D gene is named only where the DNA matches it firmly.

cdr3_length: 18
d_call: .
j_call: TRBJ1-6
v_call: TRBV28
cdr3_aa: CASSSSYFLPSYNSPLHF

cdr3_length: 16
d_call: .
j_call: TRBJ2-7
v_call: TRBV28
cdr3_aa: CASSLEDVTDTYEQYF

cdr3_length: 15
d_call: TRBD1
j_call: TRBJ2-2
v_call: TRBV30
cdr3_aa: CAWHRGQKNTGELFF

cdr3_length: 15
d_call: .
j_call: TRBJ2-7
v_call: TRBV6-1
cdr3_aa: CASSYLIGRHNEQYF

cdr3_length: 18
d_call: .
j_call: TRBJ2-2
v_call: TRBV5-1
cdr3_aa: CASSLKGRQFANTGELFF

cdr3_length: 18
d_call: .
j_call: TRBJ2-2
v_call: TRBV29-1
cdr3_aa: CSVEGPLGQTAAAGELFF

cdr3_length: 16
d_call: .
j_call: TRBJ1-4
v_call: TRBV29-1
cdr3_aa: CSAGGGRVATNEKLFF

cdr3_length: 16
d_call: TRBD2
j_call: TRBJ2-2
v_call: TRBV11-1
cdr3_aa: CASSSRLAGVTGELFF

cdr3_length: 15
d_call: TRBD1
j_call: TRBJ1-4
v_call: TRBV15
cdr3_aa: CATSRDRGPNEKLFF

cdr3_length: 15
d_call: TRBD2
j_call: TRBJ2-2
v_call: TRBV7-3
cdr3_aa: CASSLTSGRTGELFF